The 4 T cell receptor beta chains below were found in one sample sequenced in a study of beta chain features in type 1 diabetes. Their antigens are not known. Points from the study as a whole: Type 1 diabetes patients had moderately but significantly shorter TCRB CDR3s in all four CD4+ subsets.

Every isolated RNA sample was fully reverse transcribed, so sequencing captured expressed TCRB transcripts. Sequencing used immunoSEQ multiplex PCR; TCRdb keeps in-frame clones, though not all of them. Of hundreds of thousands of clones listed, approximately 10% are singletons. The sequenced sample was naive CD4+ T cells from blood. These TCRs come from a man aged 25 to 40 with type 1 diabetes.

V and J are TRBV5-1 and TRBJ2-6; D is perhaps TRBD2 (5 bases). The CDR3 contains 17 residues. Per germline, CDR1 SGHRS and CDR2 YFSETQ. Deletions cut 2 bases from V and 4 bases from J, with 16 bases between. CDR3 DNA sequence: TGCGCCAGCAGCTTTCTAGGGCTCGGAGGAGGGGCCAACGTCCTGACTTTC. It is translated as CASSFLGLGGGANVLTF.

The chain links TRBV5-6 to TRBJ2-7; tentative D call: TRBD1 (6 bases). The CDR3 is 16 amino acids. Germline V lookup: CDR1 SGHDT, CDR2 YYEEEE. V lost 4 bases and J 3 bases, leaving 20 bases between the germline ends. CDR3 amino acids: CASSLSTWGQGYEQYF. The DNA of the CDR3 is TGTGCCAGCAGCCTTTCAACCTGGGGGCAGGGCTACGAGCAGTACTTC.

This sequence joins TRBV5-1 and TRBJ2-7; no definite D call. The ends were cut back, 1 base at V and 3 bases at J, with 5 bases in the middle. The CDR3 length is 12 residues. Germline V CDR1 and CDR2: SGHRS, YFSETQ. The CDR3 DNA sequence: TGCGCCAGCAGCTTGCCCGGCTACGAGCAGTACTTC. This translates into CASSLPGYEQYF. Supplemented by reference TRBV5-1 and TRBJ2-7, the full variable domain reads KAGVTQTPRYLIKTRGQQVTLSCSPISGHRSVSWYQQTPGQGLQFLFEYFSETQRNKGNFPGRFSGRQFSNSRSEMNVSTLELGDSALYLCASSLPGYEQYFGPGTRLTVT.

This clone occurred a few times. The rearrangement uses TRBV29-1 and TRBJ1-1; 7 bases match TRBD1. CDR3 length: 14 amino acids. Trimming removed 7 bases from V and 2 bases from J; junction bases left unmatched: 10. In germline, CDR1 is SQVTM, CDR2 ANQGSEA. The CDR3 DNA is TGCAGCGGCTTACAGGGACAGAGAAACACTGAAGCTTTCTTT. Amino acid sequence: CSGLQGQRNTEAFF.